This T cell receptor beta chain came from a study of blood T cell repertoires in COVID-19. Study context: Acute and convalescent COVID-19 specimens originated in the United States, Italy and Spain.

Germline V gene sequence: CDR1 SEHNR, CDR2 FQNEAQ (reference sequence). The germline V and J ends were trimmed by 4 bases and 5 bases, with 14 bases remaining between them. CDR3 length equals 14 residues. The repertoire was sequenced with immunoSEQ multiplex PCR; TCRdb's copy has only in-frame clones and lacks some. Of around 280,000 clones listed, 89% are singletons. The count of this clone is one. Researchers sorted participants into cohorts using their self-reported clinical history. The receptor's source is a woman aged 40 to 55 who had recovered from COVID-19. V usage is TRBV7-9 and J usage is TRBJ1-2; D unresolved. Sequenced: PBMCs or T cells enriched from blood (not recorded which). The CDR3 is CASSYDSGRYGYTF. Written as DNA, the CDR3 is TGTGCCAGCAGCTACGATTCGGGGAGGTATGGCTACACCTTC.